This T cell receptor (beta chain) was captured in a study of OX40 agonist ivuxolimab in advanced cancers. Turning to the study itself: Checkpoint inhibitors had been given previously to 35% to 50% of patients.

Germline V gives CDR1 SGHVS, CDR2 FQNEAQ. V lost 5 bases and J 5 bases, leaving 8 bases between the germline ends. There are 12 residues in the CDR3. Libraries were prepared by immunoSEQ multiplex PCR; TCRdb keeps only in-frame clonotypes and omits some of them. The sample lists tens of thousands of clones; about 88% were seen once. Study results and caveats: In a subset of nonresponders, normalized T-cell clonal expansion was also low.

Details on this clone: Its antigen is unidentified.

This sample comprised CD4+ or CD8+ T cells sorted from blood, obtained in a trial of the OX40 agonist ivuxolimab. The chain is built from TRBV7-8 and TRBJ2-3; D may be TRBD2 (5 bases). This TCR was sampled from an adult with an advanced solid tumor such as melanoma, head and neck, liver or kidney cancer. The CDR3 DNA sequence: TGTGCCAGCAGCCCCCGGGGAGATACGCAGTATTTT. Translated, it gives CASSPRGDTQYF.